Below, 15 T cell receptor beta chains from the same sample are listed, as sequenced in a study of T cell repertoires in cytomegalovirus infection. Each CDR3 protein gets one entry after TCRdb re-called the reads with MiXCR. Of hundreds of thousands of distinct CDR3 sequences listed, 17% are singletons. Sequences were obtained from PBMCs. Receptor source: a human donor in good health (CMV status not recorded). Some clones in this sample may be carry-over from other donors' samples.

Only a few counts were recorded for this clonotype. The chain employs TRBV4-2 and TRBJ1-1, with TRBD1 as a possible D gene (5 bases). The CDR3 contains 18 residues. Germline V gives CDR1 LGHNA, CDR2 YNFKEQ. Trimming removed 1 base from V and 4 bases from J, with 22 bases in between. CDR3 amino acids: CASSQGVSGGRYATEAFF. In DNA form, the CDR3 reads TGTGCCAGCAGCCAAGGGGTCTCCGGGGGGAGGTATGCCACTGAAGCTTTCTTT.

In this sample, this clonotype turned up a few times. The chain combines TRBV19 with TRBJ2-1; 7 bases line up with TRBD1. V dropped 6 bases and J dropped 0; count of bases not matched to a gene: 5. CDR3 length: 15 residues. The V gene's germline CDR1 is LNHDA and CDR2 SQIVND (reference sequence). The CDR3 region is CASRPTGASYNEQFF. CDR3 bases: TGTGCCAGTAGACCCACAGGGGCCTCCTACAATGAGCAGTTCTTC.

CDR3 sequence reads: CASSTRQGPSETQYF. In nucleotides, the CDR3 is TGTGCCAGCAGTACTAGACAGGGTCCGTCAGAGACCCAGTACTTC. V and J are TRBV12-3 or TRBV12-4 and TRBJ2-5, with 7 bases that match TRBD1. The CDR3 length is 15 residues. The V segment lost 5 bases and the J segment 4 bases; nucleotides outside the gene matches: 10.

This clonotype was observed at least ten times. The V gene is TRBV6-2 or TRBV6-3, the J gene TRBJ1-6; D not resolved. V lost 2 bases, J lost 9 bases, and 11 bases lay in between. The CDR3 runs to 14 residues. Germline CDR1 is MNHEY and CDR2 is SVGEGT. CDR3 loop: CASSYVGVGSPLHF. CDR3 nucleotide sequence: TGTGCCAGCAGTTACGTGGGAGTGGGTTCACCCCTCCACTTT.

This clonotype was counted ten times or more. The chain is built from TRBV7-9 and TRBJ2-5; TRBD1 agrees at 10 bases. Germline V gene lookup returns CDR1 SEHNR and CDR2 FQNEAQ (reference sequence). The CDR3 has 17 residues. Trimming at V came to 1 base and at J to 5 bases, leaving 10 bases not matched to a gene. The CDR3 region has the DNA TGTGCCAGCAGCTTAGAGGGGGGACAGGGGTCATGGGAGACCCAGTACTTC. It codes for CASSLEGGQGSWETQYF.

The rearrangement joins TRBV20-1 to TRBJ2-3; 7 bases agree with TRBD2. CDR1 and CDR2 from the germline V gene are DFQATT and SNEGSKA (reference sequence). V was clipped by 1 base and J by 4 bases; unmatched bases: 8. This CDR3 has 15 residues. The CDR3 region is CSARVTAGRPDTQYF. The CDR3, as DNA: TGCAGTGCTAGAGTGACAGCGGGGCGGCCAGATACGCAGTATTTT.

This clonotype was observed at least ten times. The chain links TRBV6-1 to TRBJ2-6; D not resolved. CDR1 and CDR2 (germline): MNHNS, SASEGT. This CDR3 comprises 17 residues. Trimming shortened V by 2 bases and J by 1 base, and 12 bases separated the two germline ends. The CDR3 spells CASSERIRSSGANVLTF. CDR3 coding DNA: TGTGCCAGCAGTGAAAGGATACGGTCGTCTGGGGCCAACGTCCTGACTTTC.

This clonotype was observed a few times. The V gene is TRBV4-1, the J gene TRBJ1-4; weak D call: TRBD1 (5 bases). The germline V and J ends were trimmed by 1 base and 0 bases, with 15 bases remaining between them. Germline assignment: CDR1 MGHRA and CDR2 YSYEKL. The CDR3 extends over 18 amino acids. The DNA for the CDR3 is TGCGCCAGCAGCCAAGGGGTAAACGTAGGGGCAACTAATGAAAAACTGTTTTTT. Its protein is CASSQGVNVGATNEKLFF.

This clonotype was detected ten times or more. This chain joins TRBV7-8 and TRBJ1-1, with 7 positions matching TRBD1. After removal of 3 bases from V and 5 bases from J, the junction contained 6 bases not matched to a gene. CDR3 length: 14 amino acids. Germline values: CDR1 SGHVS, CDR2 FQNEAQ. The CDR3: CASSFSRGETEAFF. CDR3 in DNA: TGTGCCAGCAGCTTCTCCAGGGGGGAAACTGAAGCTTTCTTT.

The rearrangement joins TRBV9 to TRBJ1-2; D is possibly TRBD1 (5 bases). The CDR3 is made up of 15 amino acids. Germline loops: CDR1 SGDLS, CDR2 YYNGEE. V gave up 0 bases and J gave up 2 bases, with 11 bases separating them. This CDR3 reads CASSVEWRGNYGYTF. The CDR3, as DNA: TGTGCCAGCAGCGTAGAGTGGAGGGGAAACTATGGCTACACCTTC.

This clonotype was seen many times. The rearrangement joins TRBV12-3 or TRBV12-4 to TRBJ2-3, with D unresolved. The ends were cut back, 3 bases at V and 4 bases at J, with 11 bases in the middle. The CDR3 contains 14 residues. The CDR3 reads CASSFAELADTQYF. The DNA of the CDR3 is TGTGCCAGCAGTTTCGCGGAATTGGCAGATACGCAGTATTTT.

This clonotype has ten or more counts. The chain is built from TRBV7-9 and TRBJ1-5; D remains ambiguous. The germline V and J ends were trimmed by 1 base and 6 bases, with 13 bases remaining between them. Germline CDR1 is SEHNR and CDR2 is FQNEAQ (reference sequence). The CDR3 totals 15 residues. The CDR3 loop is CASSLVLRQAQPQHF. CDR3 bases: TGTGCCAGCAGCTTAGTCTTACGGCAAGCTCAGCCCCAGCATTTT. The variable domain in full, with the rest retrieved from reference TRBV7-9 and TRBJ1-5, is DTGVSQNPRHKITKRGQNVTFRCDPISEHNRLYWYRQTLGQGPEFLTYFQNEAQLEKSRLLSDRFSAERPKGSFSTLEIQRTEQGDSAMYLCASSLVLRQAQPQHFGDGTRLSIL.

This clonotype occurred many times. J is TRBJ1-5 and V is TRBV28; tentative D call: TRBD1 (5 bases). Germline V gives CDR1 MDHEN, CDR2 SYDVKM. Trimming stripped 7 bases from V and 0 bases from J, with 10 bases between. This CDR3 comprises 14 residues. The CDR3 sequence: CASIRGGSNQPQHF. The CDR3 bases are TGTGCCAGCATTCGTGGGGGTAGCAATCAGCCCCAGCATTTT.

The chain carries TRBV19 and TRBJ1-2; D gene uncertain. The CDR3 extends over 14 amino acids. Between the trimmed V and J ends, which lost 5 bases and 2 bases, there was a span of 12 bases. From germline, CDR1 is LNHDA and CDR2 SQIVND (reference sequence). The CDR3 spells CASSSSTGNYGYTF. CDR3 bases: TGTGCCAGTAGTTCATCGACGGGGAACTATGGCTACACCTTC.

This clonotype was seen many times. The J gene is TRBJ1-2, the V gene TRBV7-2; 8 bases align to TRBD1. Losses at the gene ends were 5 bases for V and 8 bases for J; bases not matched to a gene: 13. CDR3 size: 15 residues. Germline V CDR1 and CDR2: SGHTA, FQGNSA. The DNA of the CDR3 is TGTGCCAGCAGCCTAGACGGATGGGGACAGGCAGGCTACACCTTC. It encodes CASSLDGWGQAGYTF.